A selection of T cell receptor beta chains follows, all from one sample in a study of OX40 agonist ivuxolimab in advanced cancers. Assay used: immunoSEQ multiplex PCR; TCRdb lists only in-frame clones, some missing. The sample carries some 97,000 clones, 90% recorded once. Source: CD4+ or CD8+ T cells sorted from blood, taken in a trial of the OX40 agonist ivuxolimab. Receptors were obtained from an adult with an advanced solid tumor such as melanoma, head and neck, liver or kidney cancer. The CDR3 runs from the conserved cysteine through the conserved F or W. D genes are given only for firm matches. Clone size appears in some rows only: once, few, many, or a class for an expanded clone.

.	TRBV14	TRBD2	TRBJ2-3	TGTGCCAGCAGCCTACCGGGACTAGCGCCAAATCCGAGTACGCAGTATTTT	CASSLPGLAPNPSTQYF
.	TRBV5-1	.	TRBJ2-2	TGCGCCAGCAGCTCGGGGGCCTCCGGGGGAGTGGAGCTGTTTTTT	CASSSGASGGVELFF
.	TRBV10-1	.	TRBJ2-1	TGCGCCAGCAGTGAGCGCGGAAACTCCTACAATGAGCAGTTCTTC	CASSERGNSYNEQFF
.	TRBV19	.	TRBJ2-3	TGTGCCAGTAGTAAAGCCAGCACAGATACGCAGTATTTT	CASSKASTDTQYF
.	TRBV19	TRBD1	TRBJ2-3	TGTGCCAGTAGTCTCTTGGACAGGGTCGCAGATACGCAGTATTTT	CASSLLDRVADTQYF
once	TRBV19	TRBD1	TRBJ2-7	TGTGCCAGTAGGCCGACAGGGCGACCCTACGAGCAGTACTTC	CASRPTGRPYEQYF
.	TRBV7-8	TRBD2	TRBJ2-3	TGTGCCAGCAGCCTCGGACTAGCCGCGCCAGATACGCAGTATTTT	CASSLGLAAPDTQYF
once	TRBV30	TRBD1	TRBJ1-2	TGTGCCTGGAATTCCCGGACAGGGGGGAATGGCTACACCTTC	CAWNSRTGGNGYTF
once	TRBV9	.	TRBJ1-4	TGTGCCAGCAGCAGGGGTGAAAAACTGTTTTTT	CASSRGEKLFF
.	TRBV5-4	TRBD2	TRBJ2-5	TGTGCCAGCAGCTTGGTGCTAGCGGGAGGCGAGACCCAGTACTTC	CASSLVLAGGETQYF
.	TRBV5-6	.	TRBJ1-4	TGTGCCAGCAGCTTCGGTCAGGGTATCGATGAAAAACTGTTTTTT	CASSFGQGIDEKLFF
.	TRBV30	TRBD1	TRBJ1-5	TGTGCCTGGAGTGGGGGACAGAGTGGTATGCAGCCCCAGCATTTT	CAWSGGQSGMQPQHF
.	TRBV6-4	.	TRBJ2-1	TGTGCCAGCAGTGCAATAGGGGGGGGGCAACACAATGAGCAGTTCTTC	CASSAIGGGQHNEQFF
.	TRBV10-2	.	TRBJ2-7	TGCGCCACCTTTGACCGGACCTACGAGCAGTACTTC	CATFDRTYEQYF
.	TRBV18	TRBD2	TRBJ2-7	TGTGCCAGCTCACGTACTAGCGGGACCAACGAGCAGTACTTC	CASSRTSGTNEQYF
.	TRBV5-1	.	TRBJ1-1	TGCGCCAGCAGCTTTAACAGAAACACTGAAGCTTTCTTT	CASSFNRNTEAFF
.	TRBV25-1	.	TRBJ1-3	TGTGCCAGCAGTTCTCACAGGGTGGGCGGAAACACCATATATTTT	CASSSHRVGGNTIYF
.	TRBV9	TRBD2	TRBJ2-3	TGTGCCAGCGGGGGACTAGCGGGTTATACGCAGTATTTT	CASGGLAGYTQYF
.	TRBV5-1	.	TRBJ2-5	TGCGCCAGCAAGGGAGGAGAGACCCAGTACTTC	CASKGGETQYF
.	TRBV10-3	.	TRBJ2-2	TGTGCCATCAGGCCCCGGACGAACACCGGGGAGCTGTTTTTT	CAIRPRTNTGELFF
.	TRBV9	.	TRBJ1-1	TGTGCCAGCAGCGCGAGCCCGGGGGATACTGAAGCTTTCTTT	CASSASPGDTEAFF
.	TRBV7-8	TRBD1	TRBJ1-5	TGTGCCAGCAGTCAACAGGGGGCCGTGAATCAGCCCCAGCATTTT	CASSQQGAVNQPQHF
.	TRBV30	.	TRBJ1-6	TGTGCCTGGAGTGAAGGGGCTGACTCACCCCTCCACTTT	CAWSEGADSPLHF
once	TRBV5-4	.	TRBJ2-1	TGTGCCAGCAGCCGACCGGGACGAGACAATGAGCAGTTCTTC	CASSRPGRDNEQFF
few	TRBV7-9	.	TRBJ2-7	TGTGCCAGCAGCCGGATGAGTGTCCACGAGCAGTACTTC	CASSRMSVHEQYF
once	TRBV10-3	TRBD1	TRBJ1-5	TGTGCCATCGGACAGGGAGGTCAGCCCCAGCATTTT	CAIGQGGQPQHF
.	TRBV27	.	TRBJ1-1	TGTGCCAGCTGTACCACATACACTGAAGCTTTCTTT	CASCTTYTEAFF
once	TRBV2	.	TRBJ1-2	TGTGCCCTTAAAAGGCCGACGAAATATGGCTACACCTTC	CALKRPTKYGYTF
few	TRBV5-1	.	TRBJ2-5	TGCGCCAGCAGCTTGCGCTGGCAGGGAACGGAGACCCAGTACTTC	CASSLRWQGTETQYF
.	TRBV28	.	TRBJ2-5	TGTGCCAGCAGTCTCCAAGAGACCCAGTACTTC	CASSLQETQYF
.	TRBV9	.	TRBJ2-1	TGTGCCAGCAGCTCCCCCGGGGCCTACAATGAGCAGTTCTTC	CASSSPGAYNEQFF
.	TRBV7-2	.	TRBJ1-1	TGTGCCAGCAGCTTAGTCGTTGGCGGCACTGAAGCTTTCTTT	CASSLVVGGTEAFF
.	TRBV6-6	.	TRBJ2-7	TGTGCCAGCAGGCAGGGGCCATGGTCTTCCTACGAGCAGTACTTC	CASRQGPWSSYEQYF
.	TRBV5-6	TRBD1	TRBJ2-7	TGTGCCAGCAGCACTTATGGGGCCCCTAGGGACAGGGGGCACGAGCAGTACTTC	CASSTYGAPRDRGHEQYF
.	TRBV30	.	TRBJ1-6	TGTGCCTGGAGTGTGGCAAAGTATAATTCACCCCTCCACTTT	CAWSVAKYNSPLHF
once	TRBV5-1	TRBD1	TRBJ2-1	TGCGCCAGCAGCTTGAGGACAGGGTCGTACAATGAGCAGTTCTTC	CASSLRTGSYNEQFF
.	TRBV6-1	TRBD1	TRBJ2-7	TGTGCCAGCAGTGAAGCGAAATCCCCAGGGGGCGCGTTCGAGCAGTACTTC	CASSEAKSPGGAFEQYF